These 10 T cell receptor beta chains came from one sample sequenced in a study of T cell repertoires in cytomegalovirus infection (dated by TCRdb to the late 2010s). Sample treatment or condition, as interpreted from the label and publication: in vitro stimulation with specific CMV peptide epitopes to enrich CMV-specific T cells. The reads were generated on an Illumina HiSeq 1500. TCRdb applied fastp at Q25 and MiXCR to the public reads, then kept only in-frame beta chains. One record per CDR3 amino acid sequence lists the most common genes and DNA. The sample table holds about a million distinct CDR3 sequences, of which roughly 31% were seen once. Jointly, the top ten make up over 11% of the sample. No antigen has been identified for these receptors. The sequencing here drew on cultured CD8+ T cells from PBMCs, taken from culture after CMV antigen stimulation. The receptors here all came from a human donor in good health (CMV status not recorded). Some clones in this sample may be carry-over from other donors' samples.

This clonotype has more than one count but fewer than ten. V and J are TRBV27 and TRBJ2-7, with TRBD1 as a possible D gene (6 bases). The germline V gene encodes CDR1 MNHEY and CDR2 SMNVEV (reference sequence). V shed 0 bases and J shed 2 bases, with 8 bases lying between them. The CDR3 is 14 residues long. CDR3 amino acids: CASSLSSGAYEQYV. CDR3 DNA: TGTGCCAGCAGTTTATCATCAGGGGCCTACGAGCAGTACGTC.

The CDR3 sequence: CAWRSGQGDYNEQFF. The CDR3 DNA sequence: TGTGCCTGGAGGTCAGGACAGGGGGACTACAATGAGCAGTTCTTC. The V call is TRBV28, the J call TRBJ2-1, with 10 bases matching TRBD1. The length of the CDR3 is 15 residues. The J segment lost 3 bases and the V segment lost 11 bases, leaving 10 bases of the junction unmatched. CDR1 is MDHEN, CDR2 SYDVKM, per germline.

CDR3 residues: CASSALVGTDTQYF. The DNA of the CDR3 is TGTGCCAGCAGTGCCCTAGTGGGCACAGATACGCAGTATTTT. This rearrangement joins TRBV12-3 or TRBV12-4 to TRBJ2-3; D is unresolved. The V gene lost 5 bases and the J gene lost 1 base, with 10 bases spanning the gap. The CDR3 length is 14 residues.

This clonotype was observed a few times. The chain has TRBV19 and TRBJ1-1; the D gene is possibly TRBD1 (6 bases). Germline lookup yields CDR1 LNHDA and CDR2 SQIVND (reference sequence). V gave up 5 bases and J gave up 3 bases, with 13 bases separating them. The CDR3 is made up of 14 amino acids. DNA of the CDR3: TGTGCCAGTAGTTTGGGGGCGCGAGACACTGAAGCTTTCTTT. Its protein is CASSLGARDTEAFF.

The V gene is TRBV27, the J gene TRBJ1-1; possible D gene TRBD1, 5 bases. CDR3 length: 14 residues. Germline assignment: CDR1 MNHEY and CDR2 SMNVEV (reference sequence). V shed 5 bases and J shed 8 bases, with 18 bases lying between them. The CDR3 DNA sequence: TGTGCCAGCAGTCCCCTCCAGGGTGGCGCGGAAGCTTTCTTT. This translates into CASSPLQGGAEAFF.

The V gene is TRBV20-1, the J gene TRBJ2-1; 9 bases align to TRBD1. The V and J ends lost 4 bases and 4 bases, in that order; junction bases with no gene match: 11. CDR3 length: 16 residues. CDR1 is DFQATT, CDR2 SNEGSKA, per germline (reference sequence). The CDR3 nucleotides read TGCAGTGCTACGAGGACAGGGGTTGGGGTTTACAATGAGCAGTTCTTC. Its protein is CSATRTGVGVYNEQFF.

Many counts were recorded for this clonotype. The chain joins TRBV7-9 to TRBJ2-6; a weak D match, TRBD1 (5 bases). Per germline, CDR1 SEHNR and CDR2 FQNEAQ (reference sequence). The CDR3 runs 18 residues. V lost 8 bases and J lost 0, with 20 bases in between. CDR3 DNA sequence: TGTGCCAGCCCCAAGGGGTGGCAGCTTGACTCTGGGGCCAACGTCCTGACTTTC. Translated: CASPKGWQLDSGANVLTF.

This clonotype was counted a few times. The genes are TRBV23-1 and TRBJ2-1; 7 bases map to TRBD1. TRBV23-1 is placed among ORFs of uncertain function. The CDR3 has 17 residues. After removal of 1 base from V and 0 bases from J, the junction contained 6 bases not matched to a gene. CDR3 DNA sequence: TGCGCCAGCAGTCAATTCAGGACAGGCAGCTCCTACAATGAGCAGTTCTTC. It codes for CASSQFRTGSSYNEQFF.

The rearrangement links TRBV19 to TRBJ1-1, with D unclear. CDR1 LNHDA and CDR2 SQIVND come from the germline V gene (reference sequence). V was shortened by 9 bases and J by 6 bases, with 11 bases between the two germline ends. The CDR3 is made up of 11 amino acids. CDR3 coding DNA: TGTGCCAGCCAAATCGGATCTGAAGCTTTCTTT. This encodes CASQIGSEAFF.

This clonotype was seen many times. This CDR3 is CASSLAGEGEQYV. The CDR3 DNA is TGTGCCAGCAGCTTAGCGGGGGAGGGCGAGCAGTACGTC. The gene calls are TRBV7-8 and TRBJ2-7; 7 bases align to TRBD2. With V trimmed by 0 bases and J by 6 bases, 2 bases remained unmatched. This CDR3 contains 13 residues. CDR1 is SGHVS and CDR2 is FQNEAQ in the germline V gene.